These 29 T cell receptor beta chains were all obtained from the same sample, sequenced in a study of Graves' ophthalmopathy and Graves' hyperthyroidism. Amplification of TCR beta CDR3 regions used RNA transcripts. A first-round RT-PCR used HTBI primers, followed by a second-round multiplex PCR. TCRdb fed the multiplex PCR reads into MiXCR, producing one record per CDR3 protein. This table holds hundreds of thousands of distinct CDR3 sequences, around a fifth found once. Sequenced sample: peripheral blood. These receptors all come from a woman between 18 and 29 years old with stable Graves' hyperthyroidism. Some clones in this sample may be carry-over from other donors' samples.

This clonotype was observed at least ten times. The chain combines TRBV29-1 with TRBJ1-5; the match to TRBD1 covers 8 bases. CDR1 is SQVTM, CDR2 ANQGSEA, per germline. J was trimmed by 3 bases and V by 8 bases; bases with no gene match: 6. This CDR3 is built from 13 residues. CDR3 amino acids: CSTSTGDNQPQHF. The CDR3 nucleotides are TGCAGCACATCGACAGGGGACAATCAGCCCCAGCATTTT.

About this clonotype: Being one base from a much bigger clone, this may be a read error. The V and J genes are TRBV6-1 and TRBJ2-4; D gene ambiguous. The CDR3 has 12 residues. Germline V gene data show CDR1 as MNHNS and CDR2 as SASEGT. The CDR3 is CASRPTQNIKYF. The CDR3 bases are TGTGCCAGCAGACCGACTCAAAACATTAAGTACTTC.

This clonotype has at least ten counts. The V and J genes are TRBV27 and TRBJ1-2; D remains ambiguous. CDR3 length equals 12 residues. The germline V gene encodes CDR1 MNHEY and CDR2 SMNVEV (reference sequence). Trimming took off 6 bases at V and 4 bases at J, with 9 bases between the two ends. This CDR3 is CASRGRLYGYTF. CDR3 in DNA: TGTGCCAGCAGGGGCAGGCTCTATGGCTACACCTTC.

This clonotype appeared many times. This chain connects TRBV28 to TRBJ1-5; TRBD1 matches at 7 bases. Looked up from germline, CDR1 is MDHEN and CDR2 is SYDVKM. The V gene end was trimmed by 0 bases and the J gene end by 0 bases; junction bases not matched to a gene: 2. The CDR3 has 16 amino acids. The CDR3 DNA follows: TGTGCCAGCAGTTTATGGACAGGGAATAGCAATCAGCCCCAGCATTTT. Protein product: CASSLWTGNSNQPQHF.

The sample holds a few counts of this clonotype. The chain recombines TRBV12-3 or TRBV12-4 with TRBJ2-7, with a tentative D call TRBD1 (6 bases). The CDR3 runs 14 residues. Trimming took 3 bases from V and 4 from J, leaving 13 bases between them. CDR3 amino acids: CASSFGDRTYEQYF. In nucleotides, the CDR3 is TGTGCCAGCAGTTTTGGCGACAGGACTTACGAGCAGTACTTC.

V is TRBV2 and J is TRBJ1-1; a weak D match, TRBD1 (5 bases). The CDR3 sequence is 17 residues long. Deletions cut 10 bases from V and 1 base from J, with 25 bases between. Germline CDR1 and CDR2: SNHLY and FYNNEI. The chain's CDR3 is CAMWGQGGGKWNTEAFF. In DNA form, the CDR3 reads TGTGCCATGTGGGGCCAGGGCGGGGGGAAGTGGAACACTGAAGCTTTCTTT.

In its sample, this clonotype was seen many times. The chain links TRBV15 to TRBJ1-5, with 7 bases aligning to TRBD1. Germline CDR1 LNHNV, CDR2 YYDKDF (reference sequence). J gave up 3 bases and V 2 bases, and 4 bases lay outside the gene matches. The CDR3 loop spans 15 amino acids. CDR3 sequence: CATSRSDRDNQPQHF. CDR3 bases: TGTGCCACCAGCAGAAGCGACAGGGACAATCAGCCCCAGCATTTT.

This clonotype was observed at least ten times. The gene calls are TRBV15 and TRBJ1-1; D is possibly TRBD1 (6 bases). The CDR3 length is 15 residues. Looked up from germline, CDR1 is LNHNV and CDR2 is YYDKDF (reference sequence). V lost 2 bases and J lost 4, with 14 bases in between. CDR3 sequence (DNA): TGTGCCACCAGCAGAACACGGGGGCGGGTCACTGAAGCTTTCTTT. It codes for CATSRTRGRVTEAFF.

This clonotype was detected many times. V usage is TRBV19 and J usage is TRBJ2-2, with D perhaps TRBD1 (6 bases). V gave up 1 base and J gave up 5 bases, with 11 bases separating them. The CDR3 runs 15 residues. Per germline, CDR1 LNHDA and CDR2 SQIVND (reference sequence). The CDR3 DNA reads TGTGCCAGTAGTATAGCTCCAGGGGTTACCGGGGAGCTGTTTTTT. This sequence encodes CASSIAPGVTGELFF.

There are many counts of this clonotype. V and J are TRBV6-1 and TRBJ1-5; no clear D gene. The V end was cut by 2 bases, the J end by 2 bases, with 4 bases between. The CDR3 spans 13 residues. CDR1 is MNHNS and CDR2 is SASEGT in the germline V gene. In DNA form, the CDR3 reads TGTGCCAGCAGTGAATGGCGCAATCAGCCCCAGCATTTT. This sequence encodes CASSEWRNQPQHF.

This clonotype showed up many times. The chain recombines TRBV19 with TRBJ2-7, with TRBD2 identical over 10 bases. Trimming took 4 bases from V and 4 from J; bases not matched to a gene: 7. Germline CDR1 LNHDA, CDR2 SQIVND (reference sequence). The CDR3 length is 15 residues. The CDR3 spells CASSKLAGRQYEQYF. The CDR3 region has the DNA TGTGCCAGTAGTAAACTAGCGGGACGACAATACGAGCAGTACTTC.

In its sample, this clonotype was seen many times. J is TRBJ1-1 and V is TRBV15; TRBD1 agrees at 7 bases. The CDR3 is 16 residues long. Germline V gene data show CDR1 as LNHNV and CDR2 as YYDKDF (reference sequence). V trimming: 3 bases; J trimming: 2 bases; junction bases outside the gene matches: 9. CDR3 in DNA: TGTGCCACCAGCAGCCCACAGGGGATGAGTAACACTGAAGCTTTCTTT. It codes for CATSSPQGMSNTEAFF.

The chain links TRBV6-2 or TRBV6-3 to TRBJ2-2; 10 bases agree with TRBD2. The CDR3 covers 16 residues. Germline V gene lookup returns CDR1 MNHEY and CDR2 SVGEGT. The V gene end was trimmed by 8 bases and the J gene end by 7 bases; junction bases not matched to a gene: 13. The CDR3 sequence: CASGDPSGRALGELFF. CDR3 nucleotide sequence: TGTGCCAGCGGGGATCCGAGCGGGAGGGCTCTCGGGGAGCTGTTTTTT.

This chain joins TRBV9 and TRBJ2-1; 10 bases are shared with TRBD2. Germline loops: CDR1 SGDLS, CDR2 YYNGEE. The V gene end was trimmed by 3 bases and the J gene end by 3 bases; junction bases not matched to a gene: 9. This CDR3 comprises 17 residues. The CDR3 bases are TGTGCCAGCAGCGAGAATCTAGCGGGGGAGGGCTACAATGAGCAGTTCTTC. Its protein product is CASSENLAGEGYNEQFF. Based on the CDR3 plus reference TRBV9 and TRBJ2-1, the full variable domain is DSGVTQTPKHLITATGQRVTLRCSPRSGDLSVYWYQQSLDQGLQFLIQYYNGEERAKGNILERFSAQQFPDLHSELNLSSLELGDSALYFCASSENLAGEGYNEQFFGPGTRLTVL.

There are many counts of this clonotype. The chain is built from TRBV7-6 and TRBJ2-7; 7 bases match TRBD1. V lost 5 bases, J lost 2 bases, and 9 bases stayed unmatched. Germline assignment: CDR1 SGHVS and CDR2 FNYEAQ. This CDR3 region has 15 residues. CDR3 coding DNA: TGTGCCAGCAGCGGACGGACAGGAGGACCCTACGAGCAGTACTTC. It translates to CASSGRTGGPYEQYF.

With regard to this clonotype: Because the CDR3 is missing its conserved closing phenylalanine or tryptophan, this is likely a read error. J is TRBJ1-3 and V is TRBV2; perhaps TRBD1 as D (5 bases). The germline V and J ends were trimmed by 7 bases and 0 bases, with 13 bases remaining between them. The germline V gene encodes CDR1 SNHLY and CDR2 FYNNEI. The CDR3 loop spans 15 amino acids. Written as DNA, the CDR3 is TGTGCCAGCACCCCAGGGCAGGTCTCTGGAAACACCATATATCTT. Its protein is CASTPGQVSGNTIYL.

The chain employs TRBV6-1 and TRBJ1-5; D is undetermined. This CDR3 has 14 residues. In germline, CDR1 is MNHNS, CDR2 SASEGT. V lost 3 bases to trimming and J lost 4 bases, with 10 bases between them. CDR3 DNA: TGTGCCAGCAGTGACGGAAGCGAGAATCAGCCCCAGCATTTT. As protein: CASSDGSENQPQHF.

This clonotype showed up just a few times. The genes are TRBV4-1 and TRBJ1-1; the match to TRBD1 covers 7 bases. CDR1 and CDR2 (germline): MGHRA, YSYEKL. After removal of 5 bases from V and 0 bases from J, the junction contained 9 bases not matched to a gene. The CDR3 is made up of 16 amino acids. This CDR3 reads CASSLQPGQMNTEAFF. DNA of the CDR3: TGCGCCAGCAGCTTACAACCGGGACAGATGAACACTGAAGCTTTCTTT.

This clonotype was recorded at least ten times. This CDR3 reads CASSLGTLPGEQYF. For the CDR3, the DNA is TGTGCCAGCAGTTTAGGAACCCTGCCGGGGGAGCAGTACTTC. The genes are TRBV12-3 or TRBV12-4 and TRBJ2-7; a weak D match, TRBD2 (5 bases). Between the trimmed V and J ends, which lost 1 base and 7 bases, there was a span of 14 bases. CDR3 size: 14 residues.

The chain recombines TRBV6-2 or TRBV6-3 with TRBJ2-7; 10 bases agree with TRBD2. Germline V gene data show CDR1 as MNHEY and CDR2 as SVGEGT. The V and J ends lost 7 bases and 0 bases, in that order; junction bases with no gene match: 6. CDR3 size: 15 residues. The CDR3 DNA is TGTGCCAGCACCCCTAGCGGGGGTCGCTCCTACGAGCAGTACTTC. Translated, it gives CASTPSGGRSYEQYF.

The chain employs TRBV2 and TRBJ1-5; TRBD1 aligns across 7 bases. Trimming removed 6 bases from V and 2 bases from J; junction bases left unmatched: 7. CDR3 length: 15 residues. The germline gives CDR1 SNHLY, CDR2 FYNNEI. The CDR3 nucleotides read TGTGCCAGCAGGGGAGACAGGGTTGGCAATCAGCCCCAGCATTTT. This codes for CASRGDRVGNQPQHF.

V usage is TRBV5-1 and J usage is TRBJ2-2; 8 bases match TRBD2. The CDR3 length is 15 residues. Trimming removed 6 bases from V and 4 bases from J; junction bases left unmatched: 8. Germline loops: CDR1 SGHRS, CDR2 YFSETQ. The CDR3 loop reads CASNSPGGITGELFF. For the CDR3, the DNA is TGCGCCAGCAACAGCCCGGGGGGGATCACCGGGGAGCTGTTTTTT. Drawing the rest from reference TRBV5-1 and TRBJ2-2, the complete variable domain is KAGVTQTPRYLIKTRGQQVTLSCSPISGHRSVSWYQQTPGQGLQFLFEYFSETQRNKGNFPGRFSGRQFSNSRSEMNVSTLELGDSALYLCASNSPGGITGELFFGEGSRLTVL.

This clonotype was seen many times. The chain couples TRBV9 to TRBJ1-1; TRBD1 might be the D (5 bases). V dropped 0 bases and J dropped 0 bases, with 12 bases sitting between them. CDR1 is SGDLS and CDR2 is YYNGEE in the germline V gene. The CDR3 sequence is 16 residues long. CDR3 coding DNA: TGTGCCAGCAGCGTAGCGTCAGGGTATATGAACACTGAAGCTTTCTTT. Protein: CASSVASGYMNTEAFF.

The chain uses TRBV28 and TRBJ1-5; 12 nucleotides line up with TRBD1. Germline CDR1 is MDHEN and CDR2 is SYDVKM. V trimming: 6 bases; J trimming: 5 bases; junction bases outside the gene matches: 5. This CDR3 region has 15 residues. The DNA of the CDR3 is TGTGCCAGCAGGACCGGGACAGGGGGCGATCAGCCCCAGCATTTT. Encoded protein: CASRTGTGGDQPQHF.

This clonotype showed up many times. The CDR3 loop reads CASSFGDVTEAFF. CDR3 coding DNA: TGTGCCAGCAGCTTCGGGGATGTCACTGAAGCTTTCTTT. The chain links TRBV7-9 to TRBJ1-1; D unresolved. The CDR3 covers 13 residues. V was cut by 3 bases and J by 4 bases, with 9 bases left in between. The germline gives CDR1 SEHNR, CDR2 FQNEAQ (reference sequence).

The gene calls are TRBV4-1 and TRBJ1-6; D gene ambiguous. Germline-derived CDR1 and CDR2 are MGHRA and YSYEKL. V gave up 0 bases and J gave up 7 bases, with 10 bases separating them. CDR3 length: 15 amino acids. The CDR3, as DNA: TGCGCCAGCAGCCAAGATGAATGGCTCAATTCACCCCTCCACTTT. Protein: CASSQDEWLNSPLHF.

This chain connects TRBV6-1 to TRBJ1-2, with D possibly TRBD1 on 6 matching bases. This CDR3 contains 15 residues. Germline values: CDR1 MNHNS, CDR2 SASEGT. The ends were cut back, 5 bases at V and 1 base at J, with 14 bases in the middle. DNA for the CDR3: TGTGCCAGCAGTAGTGGACAGAGCGATAACTATGGCTACACCTTC. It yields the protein CASSSGQSDNYGYTF.

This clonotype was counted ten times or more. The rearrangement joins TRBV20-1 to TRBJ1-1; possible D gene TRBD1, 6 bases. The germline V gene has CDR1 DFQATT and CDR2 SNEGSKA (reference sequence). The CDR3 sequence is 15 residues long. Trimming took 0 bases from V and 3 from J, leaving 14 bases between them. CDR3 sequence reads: CSARDLRGQDTEAFF. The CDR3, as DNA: TGCAGTGCTAGAGACTTAAGGGGACAAGACACTGAAGCTTTCTTT.

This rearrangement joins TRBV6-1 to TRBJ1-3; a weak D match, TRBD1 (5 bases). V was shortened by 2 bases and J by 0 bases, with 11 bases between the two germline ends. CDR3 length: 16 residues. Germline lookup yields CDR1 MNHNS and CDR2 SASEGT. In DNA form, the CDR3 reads TGTGCCAGCAGTGAACCTCTGGGGGGCTCTGGAAACACCATATATTTT. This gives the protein CASSEPLGGSGNTIYF.